This entry lists 2 T cell receptor beta chains sequenced from one sample in a study of CD8+ T cells in alopecia areata. Reverse transcription of extracted RNA yielded cDNA, which provided the sequencing template. Clones were read by immunoSEQ multiplex PCR, and TCRdb kept only the in-frame ones, dropping some. The sample comprises about 200,000 clones, roughly two fifths of which are singletons, and roughly 0.45% rests with the top ten. Treatment described: oral pan-JAK inhibitor, 5-10 mg twice daily. This material consisted of CD4+ T cells sorted from blood, taken at roughly week 30, from a patient treated with tofacitinib. The receptors shown here come from a human donor with alopecia areata.

The sample holds a few counts of this clone. The same CDR3 arises from other DNA sequences in this sample as well. The rearrangement joins TRBV19 to TRBJ2-3, with 15 positions matching TRBD2. Unmatched junction bases numbered 0, after V lost 5 bases and J lost 3 bases. This CDR3 contains 15 residues. Per the germline V gene, CDR1 is LNHDA and CDR2 is SQIVND (reference sequence). This CDR3 reads CASSGTSGRTDTQYF. Written as DNA, the CDR3 is TGTGCCAGTAGTGGGACTAGCGGGAGGACAGATACGCAGTATTTT.

The V and J genes are TRBV30 and TRBJ1-5, with D unclear. The CDR3 runs to 18 residues. The V end lost 0 bases, the J end lost 1 base, and 19 bases lay between the germline ends. Germline V gene data show CDR1 as GTSNPN and CDR2 as SVGIG (reference sequence). CDR3 in amino acids: CAWSVKKGLGGSNQPQHF. For the CDR3, the DNA is TGTGCCTGGAGTGTAAAAAAAGGGCTCGGTGGAAGCAATCAGCCCCAGCATTTT.